This T cell receptor (beta chain) was identified during a study of monozygotic twins with inflammatory bowel disease. The length of the CDR3 is 12 residues. From germline, CDR1 is DFQATT and CDR2 SNEGSKA (reference sequence). Every TCR library consumed approximately 3,500 ng of total RNA. Template switching introduced UMIs that contain a 6-nucleotide sample barcode. Both the TCRalpha cDNA and the TCRbeta cDNA were taken through two nested PCRs, lasting approximately 16 and 9 cycles. TCRdb re-called the 5' RACE reads; one entry per CDR3 protein, DNA not given. The sample yields approximately 150,000 distinct CDR3 sequences, of which the top ten take up 2.4%.

Sequenced sample: blood. This clonotype was obtained from a human donor with ulcerative colitis or Crohn's disease, or a healthy co-twin of an affected twin (not recorded which). The J gene is TRBJ1-5, the V gene TRBV20-1. CDR3 region: CSVGRVNQPQHF.